This T cell receptor (beta chain) was documented in a study of blood T cell repertoires in COVID-19. Study background: Italy, Spain and the United States were the sources of the convalescent and acute COVID-19 samples. T cells, B-cell-depleted T cells, or PBMCs supplied cDNA or gDNA.

Trimming stripped 3 bases from V and 0 bases from J, with 15 bases between. The CDR3 has 17 residues. The germline gives CDR1 SGHRS, CDR2 YFSETQ. Authors' methods: It was from reference gene primer amplification that nucleated cell counts were estimated. Assay: immunoSEQ multiplex PCR; the TCRdb copy retains only in-frame clones and omits some. That table is the source of V, J and clone size, and D and trimming were worked out from the DNA. The table records approximately 190,000 clones, around 90% of them present only once. The sequenced material came from peripheral blood. The V call is TRBV5-1, the J call TRBJ1-4, with a weak D call TRBD1 (6 bases). This TCR came from a middle-aged man with acute or convalescent COVID-19. The DNA of the CDR3 is TGCGCCAGCAGCTGGGAACAGGGATCTGCAACTAATGAAAAACTGTTTTTT. This translates into CASSWEQGSATNEKLFF.